A single sample gave rise to the 16 T cell receptor beta chains below, sequenced in a study of blood T cell repertoires in COVID-19. Profiled with immunoSEQ multiplex PCR; TCRdb holds only in-frame clones, not every one. The data show over 200,000 clones, about three quarters seen once. Specimen: peripheral blood. Receptors originate from a woman of 80 years or more with acute or convalescent COVID-19.

The chain is built from TRBV30 and TRBJ2-1, with 8 positions matching TRBD2. The germline CDR1 and CDR2 sequences are GTSNPN and SVGIG (reference sequence). After removal of 3 bases from V and 5 bases from J, the junction contained 6 bases not matched to a gene. This CDR3 has 14 residues. The CDR3 reads CAWRKAGAHNEQFF. CDR3 in DNA: TGTGCCTGGAGAAAAGCGGGAGCCCACAATGAGCAGTTCTTC.

The rearrangement uses TRBV5-1 and TRBJ1-1, with unresolved D. The CDR3 covers 13 residues. V lost 0 bases and J 3 bases, leaving 6 bases between the germline ends. The germline CDR1 and CDR2 sequences are SGHRS and YFSETQ. CDR3 amino acids: CASSLVRDTEAFF. CDR3 coding DNA: TGCGCCAGCAGCTTGGTCCGGGACACTGAAGCTTTCTTT.

V gene TRBV21-1 combines with J gene TRBJ1-2. TRBV21-1 is shown as a pseudogene. CDR3 length equals 14 residues. Here the CDR3 reads CASSTQAGNYGYTF. CDR3 in DNA: TGTGCCAGCAGCACCCAGGCGGGGAACTATGGCTACACCTTC.

This clone was counted a few times. The chain couples TRBV6-5 to TRBJ2-1; 11 bases align to TRBD2. The CDR3 is 15 amino acids. J lost 8 bases, V lost 6 bases, and 9 bases had no gene match. Germline CDR1 is MNHEY and CDR2 is SVGAGI. The CDR3 DNA sequence: TGTGCCAGCAGAAAGACTAGCGGGGCTTGGGATGAGCAGTTCTTC. Amino acids: CASRKTSGAWDEQFF.

The chain employs TRBV19 and TRBJ2-5; unclear D gene. V dropped 3 bases and J dropped 5 bases, with 13 bases sitting between them. The CDR3 spans 14 residues. CDR1 LNHDA and CDR2 SQIVND come from the germline V gene (reference sequence). CDR3 protein: CASSMGAFGETQYF. CDR3 nucleotides: TGTGCCAGTAGTATGGGTGCATTCGGGGAGACCCAGTACTTC.

The J gene is TRBJ2-5, the V gene TRBV5-6, with 9 bases fitting TRBD1. The CDR3 length is 15 residues. The V and J ends lost 4 bases and 2 bases, in that order; junction bases with no gene match: 6. Germline values: CDR1 SGHDT, CDR2 YYEEEE. CDR3 nucleotide sequence: TGTGCCAGCAGCACCCACAGGGGGCGGCAAGAGACCCAGTACTTC. Translated: CASSTHRGRQETQYF.

This clone was counted only a few times. V gene TRBV12-3 or TRBV12-4 combines with J gene TRBJ1-2; D perhaps matches TRBD1 (6 bases). Trimming pared 8 bases from V and 8 bases from J, leaving 18 bases between. This CDR3 has 13 amino acids. The CDR3 DNA reads TGTGCCAGCCGTCTTTACAGGGATACCGGCTACACCTTC. Translated, it gives CASRLYRDTGYTF.

The chain links TRBV12-3 or TRBV12-4 to TRBJ1-2; no clear D. The CDR3 is made up of 12 amino acids. Trimming removed 2 bases at V and 2 bases at J, with 3 bases between. CDR3 loop: CASSLSNYGYTF. CDR3 DNA: TGTGCCAGCAGTTTATCAAACTATGGCTACACCTTC.

The CDR3 reads CSVDGRLAGGGDEQFF. CDR3 nucleotides: TGCAGCGTTGATGGGCGTTTGGCGGGAGGGGGTGATGAGCAGTTCTTC. V is TRBV29-1 and J is TRBJ2-1; 9 bases are shared with TRBD2. The CDR3 has 16 residues. The germline CDR1 and CDR2 sequences are SQVTM and ANQGSEA. J was trimmed by 8 bases and V by 3 bases; bases with no gene match: 14.

The genes are TRBV6-4 and TRBJ2-7; 8 nucleotides align to TRBD1. Germline loops: CDR1 MRHNA, CDR2 SNTAGT. This CDR3 spans 15 amino acids. J lost 1 base, V lost 9 bases, and 11 bases had no gene match. CDR3 in amino acids: CARKNRDRPSYEQYF. The CDR3 DNA reads TGTGCCAGGAAAAACCGGGACAGGCCTTCCTACGAGCAGTACTTC.

On this clone itself: The same CDR3 arises from other DNA sequences in this sample as well. The chain has TRBV6-5 and TRBJ1-1; D unclear. V was clipped by 2 bases and J by 5 bases, with 9 bases between them. Germline CDR1 is MNHEY and CDR2 is SVGAGI. This CDR3 is built from 13 residues. CDR3 sequence reads: CASSYRGGTEAFF. The CDR3 region has the DNA TGTGCCAGCAGTTACCGAGGCGGGACTGAAGCTTTCTTT.

V usage is TRBV6-5 and J usage is TRBJ1-1; 9 nucleotides align to TRBD1. This CDR3 has 14 amino acids. Germline CDR1 reads MNHEY; CDR2 reads SVGAGI. V lost 6 bases to trimming and J lost 2 bases; unmatched junction nucleotides: 4. The CDR3: CASRRTGANTEAFF. CDR3 bases: TGTGCCAGCAGACGGACAGGGGCAAACACTGAAGCTTTCTTT.

The gene calls are TRBV30 and TRBJ2-3; D is perhaps TRBD1 (6 bases). Germline loops: CDR1 GTSNPN, CDR2 SVGIG (reference sequence). The CDR3 is 14 amino acids. Trimming removed 4 bases at V and 0 bases at J, with 11 bases between. CDR3 nucleotides: TGTGCCTGGATGAGGGGGATTAGCACAGATACGCAGTATTTT. Its translation is CAWMRGISTDTQYF.

The V gene is TRBV5-1, the J gene TRBJ1-4; a possible D gene is TRBD1 (6 bases). The CDR3 contains 15 residues. In germline, CDR1 is SGHRS, CDR2 YFSETQ. V lost 4 bases to trimming and J lost 5 bases, with 15 bases between them. The CDR3 region has the DNA TGCGCCAGCAGCAGGGGGTTGGGAGAAAATGAAAAACTGTTTTTT. Amino acids: CASSRGLGENEKLFF.

This clone turned up a few times. V and J are TRBV6-5 and TRBJ1-3, with D possibly TRBD1 on 5 matching bases. From germline, CDR1 is MNHEY and CDR2 SVGAGI. V lost 0 bases and J lost 0, with 9 bases in between. The CDR3 totals 16 residues. CDR3 sequence reads: CASSYSYRISGNTIYF. The CDR3 bases are TGTGCCAGCAGTTACTCCTACAGGATCTCTGGAAACACCATATATTTT.

V usage is TRBV6-5 and J usage is TRBJ2-7; D is possibly TRBD2 (5 bases). V lost 2 bases and J lost 4, with 9 bases in between. Looked up from germline, CDR1 is MNHEY and CDR2 is SVGAGI. The CDR3 covers 13 residues. CDR3 coding DNA: TGTGCCAGCAGTTACACGGGGTTTTACGAGCAGTACTTC. It yields the protein CASSYTGFYEQYF.